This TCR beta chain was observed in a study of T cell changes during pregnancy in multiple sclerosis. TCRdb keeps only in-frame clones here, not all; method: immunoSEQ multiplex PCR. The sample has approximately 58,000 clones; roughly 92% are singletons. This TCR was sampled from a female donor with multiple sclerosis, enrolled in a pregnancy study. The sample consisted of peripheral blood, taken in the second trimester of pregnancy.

This CDR3 is CASSGGQGTTYEQYF. The CDR3 DNA sequence: TGTGCCAGCAGTGGTGGACAGGGGACTACCTACGAGCAGTACTTC. This chain links TRBV5-4 with TRBJ2-7, with TRBD1 identical over 9 bases. Germline V gene sequence: CDR1 SGHNT, CDR2 YYREEE (reference sequence). Germline trimming cut 5 bases from V and 2 bases from J; bases unmatched to any gene: 8. There are 15 residues in the CDR3.